These 10 T cell receptor beta chains were all obtained from the same sample, sequenced in a study. TCRdb re-analysed the RT-PCR reads in MiXCR, keeping a single row per CDR3 protein. The sample yields around 700,000 distinct CDR3 sequences, approximately 15% seen once. Sequenced material: memory CD4+ T cells from blood. The receptors here all came from a female donor in good health, serving as a healthy control.

This clonotype was seen a handful of times. V gene TRBV7-3 combines with J gene TRBJ2-3; 10 nucleotides agree with TRBD2. Germline V lookup: CDR1 SGHTA, CDR2 FQGTGA. The trim removed 5 bases at V and 3 bases at J, leaving 8 bases unmatched. The CDR3 spans 16 residues. Here the CDR3 reads CASSTPELAGTDTQYF. The CDR3 DNA reads TGTGCCAGCAGCACCCCGGAACTAGCGGGGACAGATACGCAGTATTTT.

This clonotype has a handful of counts. This sequence joins TRBV7-8 and TRBJ2-5; TRBD1 or TRBD2 may be the D gene (6 bases each). Trimming removed 5 bases from V and 5 bases from J, with 21 bases in between. CDR1 is SGHVS, CDR2 FQNEAQ, per germline. CDR3 length: 16 residues. The CDR3 protein is CASSPLMAGAGETQYF. CDR3 sequence (DNA): TGTGCCAGCAGCCCCTTGATGGCAGGGGCGGGGGAGACCCAGTACTTC.

The genes are TRBV7-9 and TRBJ2-3; D might be TRBD1 (7 bases). The CDR3 covers 12 residues. Germline CDR1 SEHNR, CDR2 FQNEAQ (reference sequence). With 3 bases removed from V and 12 bases from J, the gap between germline ends came to 13 bases. The CDR3 DNA follows: TGTGCCAGCAGCTTCGAGGAGGGGGCCCAGTATTTT. Translated, it gives CASSFEEGAQYF. Full variable domain (missing parts from reference TRBV7-9 and TRBJ2-3): DTGVSQNPRHKITKRGQNVTFRCDPISEHNRLYWYRQTLGQGPEFLTYFQNEAQLEKSRLLSDRFSAERPKGSFSTLEIQRTEQGDSAMYLCASSFEEGAQYFGPGTRLTVL.

This clonotype was counted a few times. The chain employs TRBV6-1 and TRBJ2-5; 11 positions match TRBD1. The germline gives CDR1 MNHNS, CDR2 SASEGT. The CDR3 runs to 14 residues. Unmatched junction bases numbered 8, after V lost 10 bases and J lost 4 bases. The CDR3 here is CATLDRGLGETQYF. The CDR3 DNA is TGTGCCACACTGGACAGGGGGCTAGGAGAGACCCAGTACTTC.

This chain uses TRBV11-2 with TRBJ2-7; D not certain. Germline V gene sequence: CDR1 SGHAT, CDR2 FQNNGV. The V gene lost 5 bases and the J gene lost 1 base, with 18 bases spanning the gap. The length of the CDR3 is 16 residues. CDR3 amino acids: CASSLGFGPHSYEQYF. The CDR3 nucleotides read TGTGCCAGCAGCCTAGGGTTCGGACCCCATTCCTACGAGCAGTACTTC. The complete variable domain, with remaining parts taken from reference TRBV11-2 and TRBJ2-7, reads EAGVAQSPRYKIIEKRQSVAFWCNPISGHATLYWYQQILGQGPKLLIQFQNNGVVDDSQLPKDRFSAERLKGVDSTLKIQPAKLEDSAVYLCASSLGFGPHSYEQYFGPGTRLTVT.

This rearrangement joins TRBV7-2 to TRBJ2-1; 9 bases map to TRBD2. Germline CDR1 SGHTA, CDR2 FQGNSA. CDR3 size: 18 residues. Trimming at V came to 1 base and at J to 4 bases, leaving 11 bases not matched to a gene. CDR3 in amino acids: CASSLVGGSGSFYNEQFF. CDR3 DNA sequence: TGTGCCAGCAGCTTAGTGGGGGGTAGCGGGAGTTTTTACAATGAGCAGTTCTTC.

CDR3 nucleotide sequence: TGTGCCAGCAGCTTAAGCAGCGGGAGGGCCGACGAGCAGTACTTC. It translates to CASSLSSGRADEQYF. This sequence joins TRBV7-9 and TRBJ2-7; TRBD2 aligns across 10 bases. Germline CDR1 SEHNR, CDR2 FQNEAQ (reference sequence). Trimming at V came to 2 bases and at J to 5 bases, leaving 6 bases not matched to a gene. This CDR3 contains 15 residues.

This clonotype was counted between two and nine times. This chain connects TRBV5-4 to TRBJ2-7, with 8 bases lining up with TRBD1. The CDR3 sequence is 16 residues long. Germline trimming cut 4 bases from V and 0 bases from J; bases unmatched to any gene: 9. The V gene's germline CDR1 is SGHNT and CDR2 YYREEE (reference sequence). CDR3 sequence reads: CASSGGQGESSYEQYF. CDR3 bases: TGTGCCAGCAGCGGAGGACAGGGTGAAAGCTCCTACGAGCAGTACTTC.

This clonotype came up a few times. This chain uses TRBV2 with TRBJ2-1, with 16 bases identical to TRBD2. This CDR3 comprises 16 residues. The V and J ends lost 2 bases and 7 bases, in that order; junction bases with no gene match: 2. Looked up from germline, CDR1 is SNHLY and CDR2 is FYNNEI. DNA for the CDR3: TGTGCCAGCAGTGAAACGGGACTAGCGGGAGGGAATGAGCAGTTCTTC. This encodes CASSETGLAGGNEQFF. Full variable domain (rest looked up from reference TRBV2 and TRBJ2-1): EPEVTQTPSHQVTQMGQEVILRCVPISNHLYFYWYRQILGQKVEFLVSFYNNEISEKSEIFDDQFSVERPDGSNFTLKIRSTKLEDSAMYFCASSETGLAGGNEQFFGPGTRLTVL.

This clonotype appeared a few times. The J gene is TRBJ2-7, the V gene TRBV7-2; no firm D call. The V gene lost 4 bases and the J gene lost 5 bases, with 18 bases spanning the gap. This CDR3 spans 15 amino acids. From germline, CDR1 is SGHTA and CDR2 FQGNSA. Here the CDR3 reads CASSWAGSTPHEQYF. The CDR3 DNA reads TGTGCCAGCAGCTGGGCCGGGTCTACACCTCACGAGCAGTACTTC.